This T cell receptor beta chain was documented in a study of cytomegalovirus exposure and HLA in healthy donors. In the study overall: From about 179 million T cells, an earlier analysis saw approximately 110 million unique TCR beta sequences.

PCR involved 60 Vbeta and 13 Jbeta primers. The assay was immunoSEQ multiplex PCR, and TCRdb's table has in-frame clones only and misses some. Altogether about 140,000 clones are present, roughly four fifths being singletons, with the ten largest covering about an eighth. Germline V gene lookup returns CDR1 MGHDK and CDR2 SYGVNS. With 8 bases clipped from V and 4 bases from J, the junction kept 11 bases outside the gene matches. There are 14 residues in the CDR3. Findings and caveats of the study: V segments that were indistinguishable, TRBV6-2 and TRBV6-3 among them, were omitted from analysis. Later analysis indicated greater clonal expansion among HLA-associated TCR beta chains than among equally common other chains. Later on, an analysis tied some 17,000 TCR beta sequences to HLA alleles at 0.05 false discovery rate.

As concerns this clone: The antigen remains unidentified.

The sequencing sample was made of PBMCs. The chain is built from TRBV25-1 and TRBJ2-7, with 7 bases aligning to TRBD2. This TCR was recovered from a human donor in good health. In DNA, the CDR3 is TGTGCCAGCCGACCTGGGGGAGGGGAGTACGAGCAGTACTTC. Its protein is CASRPGGGEYEQYF.